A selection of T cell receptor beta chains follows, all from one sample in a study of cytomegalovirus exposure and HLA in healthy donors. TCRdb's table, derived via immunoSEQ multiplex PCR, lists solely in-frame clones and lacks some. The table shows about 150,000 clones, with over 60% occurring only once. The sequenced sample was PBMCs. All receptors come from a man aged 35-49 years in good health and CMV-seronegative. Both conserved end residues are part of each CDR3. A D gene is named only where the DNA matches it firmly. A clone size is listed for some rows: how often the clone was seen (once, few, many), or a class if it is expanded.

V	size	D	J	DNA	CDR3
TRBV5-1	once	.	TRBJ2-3	TGCGCCAGCAGCTTGGCGGTTAGCGGCCTCACAGATACGCAGTATTTT	CASSLAVSGLTDTQYF
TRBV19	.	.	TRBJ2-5	TGTGCCAGTAGCAAACGAACGCTCTCGGCCCAGTACTTC	CASSKRTLSAQYF
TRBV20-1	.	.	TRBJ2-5	TGCAGTGCTAGTCCGGGGGAGACCCAGTACTTC	CSASPGETQYF
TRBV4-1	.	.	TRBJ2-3	TGCGCCAGCAGTCACCCGGAGGGGGATACGCAGTATTTT	CASSHPEGDTQYF
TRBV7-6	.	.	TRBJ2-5	TGTGCCAGCAGCCCGATAGGGGGTGGAGACTTCCAAGAGACCCAGTACTTC	CASSPIGGGDFQETQYF
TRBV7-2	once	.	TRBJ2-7	TGTGCCAGCTCACGCCGGGGGGAGCAGTACTTC	CASSRRGEQYF
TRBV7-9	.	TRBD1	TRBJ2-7	TGTGCCAGCAGCCAGGGACAGGGGGCATCCTACGAGCAGTACTTC	CASSQGQGASYEQYF
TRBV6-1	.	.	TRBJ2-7	TGTGCCAGCAGTGAAATCCAACCCTCAGCGGACGAGCAGTACTTC	CASSEIQPSADEQYF
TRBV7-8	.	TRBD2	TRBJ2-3	TGTGCCAGCAGCTTACTAAGAGCGGGAGGGATACTCACAGATACGCAGTATTTT	CASSLLRAGGILTDTQYF
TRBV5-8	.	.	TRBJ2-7	TGTGCCAGCAGCCCCCTCGGGGGGCTCCGGGGTGTATACGAGCAGTACTTC	CASSPLGGLRGVYEQYF
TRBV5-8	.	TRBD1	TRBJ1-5	TGTGCCAGCAGCTTGGCTACCGGGACAGGGGGCCATCAGCCCCAGCATTTT	CASSLATGTGGHQPQHF